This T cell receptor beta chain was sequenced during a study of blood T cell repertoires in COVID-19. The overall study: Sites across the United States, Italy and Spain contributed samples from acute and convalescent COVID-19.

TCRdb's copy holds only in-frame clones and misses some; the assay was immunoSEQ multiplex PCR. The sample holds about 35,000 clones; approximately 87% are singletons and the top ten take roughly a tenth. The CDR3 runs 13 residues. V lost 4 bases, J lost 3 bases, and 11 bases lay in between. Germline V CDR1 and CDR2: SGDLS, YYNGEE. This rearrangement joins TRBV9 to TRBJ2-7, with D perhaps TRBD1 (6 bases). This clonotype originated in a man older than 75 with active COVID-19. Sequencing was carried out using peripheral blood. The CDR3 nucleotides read TGTGCCAGCAGCTTTGAACAGGGCTACGAGCAGTACTTC. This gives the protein CASSFEQGYEQYF.